These 18 T cell receptor beta chains were all obtained from the same sample, sequenced in a study of radiation and T cells in renal cell carcinoma (dated by TCRdb to the early 2020s). According to the study, the label for this sample's time point signals: blood 4 weeks post-SBRT, at nephrectomy. Read against the paper, the sample's treatment or condition label means: 15 Gy SBRT to primary tumor, nephrectomy 4 weeks later. The library was produced with the immunoSEQ multiplex PCR assay. TCRdb stores this immuneACCESS table with in-frame sequences only. Part of the clones is absent; in the studies checked, under half of the shortfall reflects unresolved V genes, and no reason is known for the rest. In all, the sample holds just under 150,000 clones, and 70% to 90% of those were seen once. The ten largest clones add up to 17% of the sample. The sample in question was blood, obtained from a patient whose treatment included radiotherapy and nephrectomy. The receptors derive from a woman between 50 and 59 years old with renal cell carcinoma.

J is TRBJ2-1 and V is TRBV6-5; D unclear. The ends were cut back, 2 bases at V and 7 bases at J, with 6 bases in the middle. The CDR3 extends over 12 amino acids. Germline-derived CDR1 and CDR2 are MNHEY and SVGAGI. CDR3 sequence: CASSYARNEQFF. The DNA for the CDR3 is TGTGCCAGCAGTTACGCGAGAAATGAGCAGTTCTTC.

This chain connects TRBV28 to TRBJ2-2; D gene uncertain. The CDR3 has 14 amino acids. V gave up 7 bases and J gave up 6 bases, with 15 bases separating them. Germline values: CDR1 MDHEN, CDR2 SYDVKM. Here the CDR3 reads CASTSSHYSGELFF. The CDR3 coding sequence is TGTGCCAGCACCTCAAGTCATTATTCCGGGGAGCTGTTTTTT.

On this clone: A junction end diverges from the germline sequence, so it may reflect a read error. Written as DNA, the CDR3 is TGTGCCAGCAGTTACTCGACGCAGGGCTCCAACGAGCAGTACTTC. Protein: CASSYSTQGSNEQYF. The V and J genes are TRBV6-5 and TRBJ2-7; a possible D gene is TRBD1 (5 bases). Germline loops: CDR1 MNHEY, CDR2 SVGAGI. CDR3 length: 15 residues.

The V and J genes are TRBV7-9 and TRBJ2-5, with a weak D call TRBD1 (6 bases). The CDR3 contains 14 residues. V was shortened by 1 base and J by 5 bases, with 11 bases between the two germline ends. Germline CDR1 SEHNR, CDR2 FQNEAQ (reference sequence). CDR3 amino acids: CASSLGQARETQYF. The CDR3 nucleotides read TGTGCCAGCAGCTTAGGACAGGCTAGGGAGACCCAGTACTTC.

V is TRBV7-2 and J is TRBJ2-7; D is ambiguous. The CDR3 is made up of 13 amino acids. Germline V CDR1 and CDR2: SGHTA, FQGNSA. V lost 1 base and J lost 2, with 6 bases in between. The CDR3 coding sequence is TGTGCCAGCAGCTTAGTGTCCGCCTACGAGCAGTACTTC. Residues: CASSLVSAYEQYF.

The rearrangement links TRBV4-3 to TRBJ2-2; 9 nucleotides match TRBD1. V gave up 4 bases and J gave up 6 bases; unmatched junction bases: 9. The CDR3 runs to 16 residues. The germline V gene encodes CDR1 LGHNA and CDR2 YSLEER. The CDR3 sequence is CASSLGQGRDSGELFF. The CDR3 nucleotides are TGCGCCAGCAGCCTGGGACAGGGCCGGGATTCCGGGGAGCTGTTTTTT.

The CDR3, as DNA: TGTGCCAGCAGACCTACTGGACAGGGTGGCGATGGCTACACCTTC. Amino acid sequence: CASRPTGQGGDGYTF. The rearrangement uses TRBV6-5 and TRBJ1-2, with 8 bases aligning to TRBD1. Germline trimming cut 6 bases from V and 6 bases from J; bases unmatched to any gene: 12. This CDR3 region has 15 residues. Germline V CDR1 and CDR2: MNHEY, SVGAGI.

This rearrangement joins TRBV14 to TRBJ1-2; no definite D call. This CDR3 contains 14 residues. Germline V gives CDR1 SGHDN, CDR2 FVKESK. Trimming removed 1 base from V and 8 bases from J, with 14 bases in between. The CDR3 nucleotides are TGTGCCAGCAGCCAAGGGAGGGCGGTCGGGGGCTACACCTTC. Translating it yields CASSQGRAVGGYTF.

This rearrangement joins TRBV6-5 to TRBJ1-2; weak D call: TRBD1 (5 bases). V was clipped by 2 bases and J by 8 bases, with 9 bases between them. The CDR3 spans 12 residues. Germline CDR1 is MNHEY and CDR2 is SVGAGI. In DNA, the CDR3 is TGTGCCAGCAGTTACGGGGGTTTAGGCTACACCTTC. It encodes CASSYGGLGYTF.

The chain carries TRBV6-6 and TRBJ2-7; maybe TRBD1 (6 bases). V lost 6 bases and J 1 base, leaving 10 bases between the germline ends. CDR1 and CDR2 (germline): MNHNY, SVGAGI (reference sequence). CDR3 length: 13 residues. This chain's CDR3 is CASRQGHSYEQYF. The CDR3 DNA reads as TGTGCCAGCAGACAGGGACATTCCTACGAGCAGTACTTC.

CDR3 sequence reads: CASSIEGFSRTEAFF. The CDR3 DNA follows: TGTGCCAGTAGTATCGAGGGCTTCTCGCGGACTGAAGCTTTCTTT. This chain joins TRBV19 and TRBJ1-1; D is uncertain. The CDR3 spans 15 residues. V was pared by 3 bases and J by 5 bases, with 16 bases between. Germline-derived CDR1 and CDR2 are LNHDA and SQIVND (reference sequence).

The chain has TRBV11-2 and TRBJ2-2; D uncertain. Germline V gene lookup returns CDR1 SGHAT and CDR2 FQNNGV. CDR3 length: 12 residues. Trimming took 3 bases from V and 8 from J, leaving 7 bases between them. CDR3 protein: CASSFEVGELFF. CDR3 in DNA: TGTGCCAGCAGCTTTGAGGTTGGGGAGCTGTTTTTT.

The chain uses TRBV29-1 and TRBJ2-1; 9 nucleotides match TRBD2. CDR3 size: 15 residues. Germline CDR1 is SQVTM and CDR2 is ANQGSEA. J was trimmed by 7 bases and V by 4 bases; bases with no gene match: 11. In DNA, the CDR3 is TGCAGCGTTGGTGAGCGGGAGGCCGTGTTTAATGAGCAGTTCTTC. Translation: CSVGEREAVFNEQFF.

The chain combines TRBV4-2 with TRBJ1-2, with 7 positions matching TRBD1. V lost 1 base, J lost 5 bases, and 16 bases stayed unmatched. CDR3 length: 18 amino acids. Looked up from germline, CDR1 is LGHNA and CDR2 is YNFKEQ. The CDR3 DNA reads as TGTGCCAGCAGCCAAGCAGGCGCCGGGACAGCTGAAGGATATGGCTACACCTTC. Protein: CASSQAGAGTAEGYGYTF.

This rearrangement joins TRBV7-2 to TRBJ1-4; TRBD1 is a possible D gene (5 bases). CDR1 and CDR2 (germline): SGHTA, FQGNSA. V dropped 4 bases and J dropped 4 bases, with 13 bases sitting between them. The length of the CDR3 is 15 residues. CDR3 coding DNA: TGTGCCAGCAGCTCCAGAGGAGGGGTTAATGAAAAACTGTTTTTT. Translated: CASSSRGGVNEKLFF. The whole variable domain, filled in from reference TRBV7-2 and TRBJ1-4, reads GAGVSQSPSNKVTEKGKDVELRCDPISGHTALYWYRQSLGQGLEFLIYFQGNSAPDKSGLPSDRFSAERTGGSVSTLTIQRTQQEDSAVYLCASSSRGGVNEKLFFGSGTQLSVL.

This chain joins TRBV28 and TRBJ1-2, with 9 bases aligning to TRBD1. After removal of 1 base from V and 1 base from J, the junction contained 7 bases not matched to a gene. This CDR3 comprises 17 residues. Germline V lookup: CDR1 MDHEN, CDR2 SYDVKM. The CDR3 loop is CASSLSTPGQGNYGYTF. The CDR3 DNA reads as TGTGCCAGCAGTTTATCAACTCCGGGACAGGGTAACTATGGCTACACCTTC.

The gene calls are TRBV7-3 and TRBJ1-5; perhaps TRBD1 as D (5 bases). V was clipped by 3 bases and J by 5 bases, with 11 bases between them. Germline assignment: CDR1 SGHTA and CDR2 FQGTGA. The CDR3 totals 14 residues. Here the CDR3 DNA reads TGTGCCAGCAGCTTCGCGACAGAATATCAGCCCCAGCATTTT. Residues: CASSFATEYQPQHF.

The chain joins TRBV9 to TRBJ2-4; 7 bases fit TRBD2. Trimming at V came to 4 bases and at J to 6 bases, leaving 10 bases not matched to a gene. CDR3 size: 15 residues. Germline CDR1 is SGDLS and CDR2 is YYNGEE. The CDR3 nucleotides read TGTGCCAGCAGCCCCGACAACTCGGGGGGAAACATTCAGTACTTC. It yields the protein CASSPDNSGGNIQYF.